The next 28 T cell receptor beta chains were all read from a single sample in a study of OX40 agonist ivuxolimab in advanced cancers. Sequencing used immunoSEQ multiplex PCR; TCRdb keeps in-frame clones, though not all of them. The data show 20,000 to 30,000 clones, roughly 85% seen once. The sample was CD4+ or CD8+ T cells sorted from blood, taken in a trial of the OX40 agonist ivuxolimab. These receptors were taken from an adult with an advanced solid tumor such as melanoma, head and neck, liver or kidney cancer.

This rearrangement joins TRBV29-1 to TRBJ2-2; TRBD2 matches at 7 bases. The CDR3 totals 13 residues. J lost 4 bases, V lost 5 bases, and 4 bases had no gene match. The germline CDR1 and CDR2 sequences are SQVTM and ANQGSEA. The CDR3 loop reads CSVLLASTGELFF. The CDR3 bases are TGCAGCGTTTTACTAGCGTCCACCGGGGAGCTGTTTTTT.

This sequence joins TRBV11-2 and TRBJ2-7; no clear D. The ends were cut back, 1 base at V and 3 bases at J, with 10 bases in the middle. The CDR3 is 14 residues long. Per the germline V gene, CDR1 is SGHAT and CDR2 is FQNNGV. CDR3: CASSLGSSYYEQYF. The CDR3 DNA sequence: TGTGCCAGCAGCTTAGGTAGCAGCTACTACGAGCAGTACTTC.

This clone was detected a few times. The CDR3 region has the DNA TGTGCCAGCAGCGTAGGAGGCGTGTCCTACGAGCAGTACTTC. This codes for CASSVGGVSYEQYF. This sequence joins TRBV9 and TRBJ2-7; no clear D. The V and J ends lost 0 bases and 1 base respectively, with 8 bases between them. The CDR3 has 14 residues. CDR1 and CDR2 from the germline V gene are SGDLS and YYNGEE.

This chain joins TRBV27 and TRBJ2-5, with D tentatively TRBD1 (6 bases). The germline V gene has CDR1 MNHEY and CDR2 SMNVEV (reference sequence). Trimming took off 4 bases at V and 4 bases at J, with 16 bases between the two ends. The length of the CDR3 is 15 residues. The CDR3 coding sequence is TGTGCCAGCAGTTCCTTAACAGGGAATGGAGAGACCCAGTACTTC. Translation: CASSSLTGNGETQYF.

CDR3 loop: CASAFAGYTEAFF. CDR3 in DNA: TGTGCCAGCGCCTTCGCCGGGTACACTGAAGCTTTCTTT. This sequence joins TRBV28 and TRBJ1-1; D uncertain. Germline-derived CDR1 and CDR2 are MDHEN and SYDVKM. The CDR3 length is 13 residues. Trimming stripped 8 bases from V and 3 bases from J, with 13 bases between.

J is TRBJ2-3 and V is TRBV7-2, with D unclear. Germline V gene lookup returns CDR1 SGHTA and CDR2 FQGNSA. Trimming took off 3 bases at V and 3 bases at J, with 7 bases between the two ends. The CDR3 extends over 13 amino acids. CDR3 nucleotides: TGTGCCAGCAGCTTGGGCGCTACAGATACGCAGTATTTT. This translates into CASSLGATDTQYF.

In this sample, this clone turned up a few times. CDR3 DNA: TGTGCCAGCAGTGACACATTAGGGGGGGATACGCAGTATTTT. It encodes CASSDTLGGDTQYF. The V gene is TRBV6-4, the J gene TRBJ2-3; possibly TRBD1 or TRBD2 for D (6 bases each). V lost 2 bases to trimming and J lost 6 bases, with 12 bases between them. This CDR3 region has 14 residues. The germline CDR1 and CDR2 sequences are MRHNA and SNTAGT.

The V and J genes are TRBV4-1 and TRBJ2-5; D not certain. The CDR3 totals 12 residues. Between the trimmed V and J ends, which lost 0 bases and 4 bases, there was a span of 3 bases. Germline V gives CDR1 MGHRA, CDR2 YSYEKL. The CDR3 nucleotides read TGCGCCAGCAGCCAAGATTCAGAGACCCAGTACTTC. Translation gives CASSQDSETQYF.

The chain links TRBV7-9 to TRBJ2-1, with 7 bases matching TRBD2. The V gene end was trimmed by 1 base and the J gene end by 5 bases; junction bases not matched to a gene: 5. Looked up from germline, CDR1 is SEHNR and CDR2 is FQNEAQ (reference sequence). CDR3 length: 15 residues. In nucleotides, the CDR3 is TGTGCCAGCAGCTTAGTACGGCTAGCGGACAATGAGCAGTTCTTC. Translation: CASSLVRLADNEQFF.

The V and J genes are TRBV14 and TRBJ2-7; D is possibly TRBD1 (7 bases). From germline, CDR1 is SGHDN and CDR2 FVKESK. The CDR3 totals 14 residues. V was pared by 1 base and J by 5 bases, with 12 bases between. The CDR3 DNA reads TGTGCCAGCAGCCAAGGGACAGGCGGGAACGAGCAGTACTTC. This codes for CASSQGTGGNEQYF. Full variable domain (outside the CDR3, taken from reference TRBV14 and TRBJ2-7): EAGVTQFPSHSVIEKGQTVTLRCDPISGHDNLYWYRRVMGKEIKFLLHFVKESKQDESGMPNNRFLAERTGGTYSTLKVQPAELEDSGVYFCASSQGTGGNEQYFGPGTRLTVT.

J is TRBJ2-1 and V is TRBV11-2; 7 nucleotides match TRBD2. Germline V gene data show CDR1 as SGHAT and CDR2 as FQNNGV. V was pared by 0 bases and J by 6 bases, with 8 bases of the junction left unmatched. The CDR3 extends over 16 amino acids. CDR3 DNA: TGTGCCAGCAGCTTAGATCGCGGGAGACTCTCCAATGAGCAGTTCTTC. Its protein is CASSLDRGRLSNEQFF.

The V gene is TRBV7-3, the J gene TRBJ1-2; TRBD1 is a possible D gene (5 bases). This CDR3 has 15 amino acids. Germline CDR1 SGHTA, CDR2 FQGTGA. Between the trimmed V and J ends, which lost 5 bases and 5 bases, there was a span of 18 bases. CDR3 bases: TGTGCCAGCAGCACTGGGACGGGTGGGGCGTATGGCTACACCTTC. This sequence encodes CASSTGTGGAYGYTF. Full variable domain (missing parts from reference TRBV7-3 and TRBJ1-2): GAGVSQTPSNKVTEKGKYVELRCDPISGHTALYWYRQSLGQGPEFLIYFQGTGAADDSGLPNDRFFAVRPEGSVSTLKIQRTERGDSAVYLCASSTGTGGAYGYTFGSGTRLTVV.

To note about this clone: The sample carries other DNA sequences with the same CDR3. The chain carries TRBV6-1 and TRBJ2-7; the D is unclear. The CDR3 is 13 amino acids. Germline values: CDR1 MNHNS, CDR2 SASEGT. V gave up 2 bases and J gave up 0 bases, with 5 bases separating them. CDR3 residues: CASSESDSYEQYF. CDR3 bases: TGTGCCAGCAGTGAAAGTGACTCCTACGAGCAGTACTTC.

This clone was seen a single time. V is TRBV7-2 and J is TRBJ1-2, with D possibly TRBD1 on 6 matching bases. The CDR3 consists of 14 residues. Trimming shortened V by 10 bases and J by 4 bases, and 19 bases separated the two germline ends. The V gene's germline CDR1 is SGHTA and CDR2 FQGNSA. CDR3 bases: TGTGCCATCAGGGGTATGGACCGACCCTATGGCTACACCTTC. This sequence encodes CAIRGMDRPYGYTF.

The chain combines TRBV5-6 with TRBJ1-1; D remains unclear. Germline loops: CDR1 SGHDT, CDR2 YYEEEE. This CDR3 is 13 amino acids long. Trimming removed 0 bases from V and 7 bases from J, with 10 bases in between. CDR3 sequence (DNA): TGTGCCAGCAGCTTGGTTGTGACCCGTGAAGCTTTCTTT. This translates into CASSLVVTREAFF.

This clone was found once. CDR3 protein: CASSLLAEMNTEAFF. The CDR3, as DNA: TGTGCCAGCAGTTTATTGGCAGAAATGAACACTGAAGCTTTCTTT. The chain uses TRBV27 and TRBJ1-1; no clear D. Trimming left V 1 base short and J 0 bases short, with 9 bases between. There are 15 residues in the CDR3. Germline V gives CDR1 MNHEY, CDR2 SMNVEV (reference sequence).

The J gene is TRBJ1-5, the V gene TRBV5-1; 7 bases align to TRBD1. The V gene's germline CDR1 is SGHRS and CDR2 YFSETQ. CDR3 size: 15 residues. Unmatched junction bases numbered 4, after V lost 4 bases and J lost 0 bases. The DNA for the CDR3 is TGCGCCAGCAGCCTAACAGGGGATAGCAATCAGCCCCAGCATTTT. Protein product: CASSLTGDSNQPQHF.

This clone has only one observation. The chain has TRBV4-1 and TRBJ2-7; 7 bases match TRBD1. CDR1 MGHRA and CDR2 YSYEKL come from the germline V gene. The CDR3 runs to 14 residues. Germline trimming cut 3 bases from V and 3 bases from J; bases unmatched to any gene: 5. The CDR3 is CASSHPGQFYEQYF. The DNA of the CDR3 is TGCGCCAGCAGCCACCCGGGACAGTTCTACGAGCAGTACTTC.

J is TRBJ2-2 and V is TRBV4-1, with D possibly TRBD2 on 5 matching bases. Germline V gene sequence: CDR1 MGHRA, CDR2 YSYEKL. The V and J ends lost 1 base and 7 bases respectively, with 7 bases between them. This CDR3 has 13 amino acids. The CDR3 sequence: CASSQVEGGELFF. The CDR3 DNA sequence: TGCGCCAGCAGCCAAGTTGAGGGCGGGGAGCTGTTTTTT.

This chain uses TRBV15 with TRBJ2-1; possible D gene TRBD1, 6 bases. CDR3 length equals 15 residues. The V gene lost 7 bases and the J gene lost 6 bases, with 19 bases spanning the gap. In germline, CDR1 is LNHNV, CDR2 YYDKDF (reference sequence). DNA of the CDR3: TGTGCCACCAACCAGGGGAGTAACGGGCTCAATGAGCAGTTCTTC. This encodes CATNQGSNGLNEQFF. The full variable domain, its missing parts supplied by reference TRBV15 and TRBJ2-1, is DAMVIQNPRYQVTQFGKPVTLSCSQTLNHNVMYWYQQKSSQAPKLLFHYYDKDFNNEADTPDNFQSRRPNTSFCFLDIRSPGLGDTAMYLCATNQGSNGLNEQFFGPGTRLTVL.

In DNA, the CDR3 is TGTGCCAGCAGTGGAGGAGAGGGAGCGGACTATGGCTACACCTTC. It encodes CASSGGEGADYGYTF. The chain uses TRBV2 and TRBJ1-2; the D is unclear. The ends were cut back, 4 bases at V and 3 bases at J, with 15 bases in the middle. The CDR3 is 15 amino acids. Per the germline V gene, CDR1 is SNHLY and CDR2 is FYNNEI.

This chain joins TRBV11-2 and TRBJ2-1; a weak D match, TRBD1 (6 bases). The ends were cut back, 4 bases at V and 9 bases at J, with 10 bases in the middle. CDR1 SGHAT and CDR2 FQNNGV come from the germline V gene. This CDR3 region has 12 residues. In DNA form, the CDR3 reads TGTGCCAGCAGCTCACAGGGCGCTGAGCAGTTCTTC. It specifies CASSSQGAEQFF.

The chain is built from TRBV4-1 and TRBJ2-7; no definite D call. Trimming cost V 1 base and J 0 bases, with 10 bases left between them. This CDR3 spans 15 amino acids. Germline V lookup: CDR1 MGHRA, CDR2 YSYEKL. The CDR3 region is CASSQGTGGSYEQYF. The CDR3 nucleotides are TGCGCCAGCAGCCAAGGGACGGGCGGCTCCTACGAGCAGTACTTC.

The chain has TRBV7-8 and TRBJ1-4; D not resolved. Germline loops: CDR1 SGHVS, CDR2 FQNEAQ. Trimming removed 4 bases at V and 6 bases at J, with 6 bases between. This CDR3 is built from 12 residues. CDR3: CASSYGDEKLFF. The CDR3 coding sequence is TGTGCCAGCAGCTACGGTGATGAAAAACTGTTTTTT.

The chain links TRBV11-3 to TRBJ2-3; TRBD2 is a possible D gene (6 bases). Deletions cut 4 bases from V and 5 bases from J, with 13 bases between. The germline CDR1 and CDR2 sequences are SGHNT and YENEEA. The CDR3 runs 14 residues. CDR3 residues: CASSSRLVKDTQYF. CDR3 nucleotides: TGTGCCAGCAGCTCCAGACTAGTAAAAGATACGCAGTATTTT.

This chain connects TRBV6-5 to TRBJ2-1, with D unresolved. The V and J ends lost 7 bases and 0 bases respectively, with 10 bases between them. The CDR3 has 14 amino acids. Germline CDR1 and CDR2: MNHEY and SVGAGI. The CDR3: CASTKSSSYNEQFF. As DNA, the CDR3 is TGTGCCAGCACCAAGAGTAGCTCCTACAATGAGCAGTTCTTC.

This sequence joins TRBV18 and TRBJ2-1; D unresolved. Germline lookup yields CDR1 KGHSH and CDR2 LQKENI. V gave up 0 bases and J gave up 3 bases, with 3 bases separating them. This CDR3 has 13 amino acids. The CDR3 here is CASSPPLYNEQFF. The CDR3 coding sequence is TGTGCCAGCTCACCACCGCTCTACAATGAGCAGTTCTTC.

The V and J genes are TRBV4-1 and TRBJ2-7; tentative D call: TRBD2 (5 bases). The CDR3 has 15 amino acids. Trimming removed 0 bases at V and 5 bases at J, with 14 bases between. Germline V CDR1 and CDR2: MGHRA, YSYEKL. CDR3 DNA: TGCGCCAGCAGCCAAGATCGGGAAGGGTACGACGAGCAGTACTTC. Its translation is CASSQDREGYDEQYF.